This T cell receptor (beta chain) was sequenced for a study of blood T cell repertoires in COVID-19. Study summary: Acute and convalescent COVID-19 samples came from the United States, Italy and Spain. The cDNA or gDNA used as material had been derived from T cells, B-cell-depleted T cells, or PBMCs.

In the source study's methods: How many nucleated cells were present was estimated from reference gene primer amplification. The table came from immunoSEQ multiplex PCR; TCRdb's copy has only in-frame clones and leaves some out. V and J calls and clone size are copied from that table; D and trimming were computed from the DNA. The profile shows around 200,000 clones, approximately 84% of them singletons. This CDR3 is built from 14 residues. V lost 2 bases and J 2 bases, leaving 6 bases between the germline ends. The germline CDR1 and CDR2 sequences are LGHDT and YNNKEL (reference sequence). This TCR derives from an elderly woman with acute or convalescent COVID-19. Input material: peripheral blood. The chain carries TRBV3-1 (or the pseudogene TRBV3-2) and TRBJ1-4; TRBD1 might be the D (5 bases). Here the CDR3 reads CASSQRGTNEKLFF. The CDR3 bases are TGTGCCAGCAGCCAACGGGGGACTAATGAAAAACTGTTTTTT.